This T cell receptor (beta chain) derives from a study of cytomegalovirus exposure and HLA in healthy donors. In the study overall: In a previous analysis, 95 million to 130 million unique TCR beta sequences were found from 150 million to 200 million T cells. Study-wide findings and caveats: Earlier findings revealed that most TCR beta V segments proved productive either about 87% or about 30% of the time. TCR beta sequences reportedly predicted most subjects' HLA-A and HLA-B alleles accurately.

It was with 60 Vbeta and 13 Jbeta primers that the PCR ran. Authors' processing steps: In a later analysis, 10 million to 11 million of tens of millions of unique beta chains occurred in at least two donors. Libraries were prepared by immunoSEQ multiplex PCR; TCRdb keeps only in-frame clonotypes and omits some of them. That table gives V, J and clone size, and the DNA gave D and trimming. Among 90,000 to 100,000 clones listed, 69% were seen once. A note on this clone: Antigen: not known.

Trimming took off 2 bases at V and 2 bases at J, with 11 bases between the two ends. Germline CDR1 is SGHRS and CDR2 is YFSETQ. This CDR3 is built from 14 residues. The sequenced material came from PBMCs. The clonotype was recovered from a female donor in good health and CMV-seronegative. The genes are TRBV5-1 and TRBJ2-7; TRBD1 might be the D (6 bases). The CDR3 coding sequence is TGCGCCAGCAGCTTCCCGGACAGACCCTACGAGCAGTACTTC. It encodes CASSFPDRPYEQYF.